This is a list of T cell receptor beta chains from one sample in a study of tumor and adjacent non-tumor tissue in lung cancer. TCRdb re-analysed the multiplex PCR reads in MiXCR, keeping a single row per CDR3 protein. The table lists over 130,000 distinct CDR3 sequences, roughly 66% of them singletons, with 15% to 20% in the top ten. Sequenced: lung tumor tissue. These receptors originate from a man aged 55 to 70 with small cell lung cancer. The CDR3 runs from the conserved cysteine through the conserved F or W. Each record gives: V gene, clone size, J gene, CDR3 length, D gene, CDR3 DNA, CDR3 protein. D genes are given only for firm matches. Clone sizes are given selectively: once, few, many, or a class where the clone is expanded.

v_gene: TRBV12-3/TRBV12-4
abundance: NA
j_gene: TRBJ2-6
len: 16
d_gene: NA
CDR3nt: TGTGCCAACAGTGAAAGGGGAGGAATTGGGGCCAACGTCCTGACTTTC
CDR3aa: CANSERGGIGANVLTF

v_gene: TRBV5-1
abundance: NA
j_gene: TRBJ2-3
len: 16
d_gene: NA
CDR3nt: TGCGCCAGCAGCCTGAGACAGATTCCTAGCATAGATACGCAGTATTTT
CDR3aa: CASSLRQIPSIDTQYF

v_gene: TRBV5-4
abundance: NA
j_gene: TRBJ2-1
len: 16
d_gene: NA
CDR3nt: TGTGCCAGCAGATTGGCCCACAGGGGAGGAAACAATGAACAGTTCTTC
CDR3aa: CASRLAHRGGNNEQFF

v_gene: TRBV18
abundance: NA
j_gene: TRBJ2-1
len: 14
d_gene: NA
CDR3nt: TGTGCCAGCTCACATGCGGCCACATACAATGAGCAGTTCTTC
CDR3aa: CASSHAATYNEQFF

v_gene: TRBV12-3/TRBV12-4
abundance: many
j_gene: TRBJ2-7
len: 14
d_gene: TRBD1
CDR3nt: TGTGCCAGCAGTTACCTACAGGGGGCAGGGGAGCAGTACTTC
CDR3aa: CASSYLQGAGEQYF

v_gene: TRBV5-6
abundance: NA
j_gene: TRBJ2-2
len: 16
d_gene: TRBD2
CDR3nt: TGTGCCAGCAGCTTGTGTCGCGGGGGGCAAGGCTGGGAGCTGTTTTTT
CDR3aa: CASSLCRGGQGWELFF

v_gene: TRBV11-2
abundance: many
j_gene: TRBJ2-7
len: 15
d_gene: TRBD2
CDR3nt: TGTGCCAGCAGCAGACTAGCGGCTCTCTCCTACGAGCAGTACTTC
CDR3aa: CASSRLAALSYEQYF

v_gene: TRBV10-1
abundance: NA
j_gene: TRBJ2-3
len: 12
d_gene: NA
CDR3nt: TGCGCCAGCAAGGGGAGCACAGATACGCAGTATTTT
CDR3aa: CASKGSTDTQYF

v_gene: TRBV20-1
abundance: NA
j_gene: TRBJ2-4
len: 14
d_gene: NA
CDR3nt: TGCAGTGCTAGTACAGGGCGGCCCAAAAACATTCAGTACTTC
CDR3aa: CSASTGRPKNIQYF

v_gene: TRBV19
abundance: once
j_gene: TRBJ2-1
len: 16
d_gene: TRBD2
CDR3nt: TGTGCCAGTAGATCTCCTTGGGCTAGCGGCCAGAATGAGCACTTCTTC
CDR3aa: CASRSPWASGQNEHFF

v_gene: TRBV11-2
abundance: NA
j_gene: TRBJ2-3
len: 16
d_gene: TRBD2
CDR3nt: TGTGCCAGTAGCTTAGTGCAAGCGGGAGGGCCAAATACGCAGTATTTT
CDR3aa: CASSLVQAGGPNTQYF

v_gene: TRBV20-1
abundance: NA
j_gene: TRBJ2-1
len: 15
d_gene: TRBD1
CDR3nt: TGCATTGCTGGGAGTCTACAGACAGGGATTTTTGAACAGTTCTTC
CDR3aa: CIAGSLQTGIFEQFF

v_gene: TRBV6-1
abundance: NA
j_gene: TRBJ2-1
len: 16
d_gene: NA
CDR3nt: TGTGCCAGCAACGAGGGGGGGTCGAGGCGGTACAATAAGCAGTTCTTC
CDR3aa: CASNEGGSRRYNKQFF

v_gene: TRBV29-1
abundance: NA
j_gene: TRBJ2-7
len: 12
d_gene: NA
CDR3nt: TGCAGCGTCAGTGGCGGAACATACGAGCAGCACTTC
CDR3aa: CSVSGGTYEQHF

v_gene: TRBV20-1
abundance: few
j_gene: TRBJ2-3
len: 12
d_gene: NA
CDR3nt: TGCAGTGCTCCCGGGGGAGCAGATACGCAGTATTTT
CDR3aa: CSAPGGADTQYF

v_gene: TRBV20-1
abundance: many
j_gene: TRBJ1-2
len: 14
d_gene: TRBD1
CDR3nt: TGCAGTGCTCCAACCGGACAGGGAGGTTATGGCTACACCTTC
CDR3aa: CSAPTGQGGYGYTF

v_gene: TRBV6-2/TRBV6-3
abundance: NA
j_gene: TRBJ2-3
len: 15
d_gene: TRBD2
CDR3nt: TGTGCAAGCAGCTCAGGGACTAGCGTAACAGATACACAGTATTTT
CDR3aa: CASSSGTSVTDTQYF